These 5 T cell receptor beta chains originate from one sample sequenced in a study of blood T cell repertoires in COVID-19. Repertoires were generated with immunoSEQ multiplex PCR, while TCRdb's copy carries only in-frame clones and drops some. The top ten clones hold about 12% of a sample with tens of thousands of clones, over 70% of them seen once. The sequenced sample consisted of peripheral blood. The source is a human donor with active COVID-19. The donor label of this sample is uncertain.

CDR3 sequence: CASSPGQAYQPQHF. In nucleotides, the CDR3 is TGTGCCAGTAGCCCGGGACAGGCCTATCAGCCCCAGCATTTT. The rearrangement links TRBV19 to TRBJ1-5; 8 bases fit TRBD1. The germline gives CDR1 LNHDA, CDR2 SQIVND (reference sequence). V trimming: 6 bases; J trimming: 5 bases; junction bases outside the gene matches: 6. CDR3 length equals 14 residues.

The CDR3 region is CASSGGQPQHF. CDR3 in DNA: TGTGCCAGCAGCGGAGGACAGCCCCAGCATTTT. The chain joins TRBV21-1 to TRBJ1-5. TRBV21-1 is recorded as a pseudogene. This CDR3 has 11 residues.

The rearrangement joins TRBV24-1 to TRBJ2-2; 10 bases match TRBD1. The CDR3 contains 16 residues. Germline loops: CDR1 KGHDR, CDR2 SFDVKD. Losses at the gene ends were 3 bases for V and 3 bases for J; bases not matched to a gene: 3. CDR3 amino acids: CATSDKGTGDTGELFF. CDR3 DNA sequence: TGTGCCACCAGTGATAAGGGGACAGGGGACACCGGGGAGCTGTTTTTT.

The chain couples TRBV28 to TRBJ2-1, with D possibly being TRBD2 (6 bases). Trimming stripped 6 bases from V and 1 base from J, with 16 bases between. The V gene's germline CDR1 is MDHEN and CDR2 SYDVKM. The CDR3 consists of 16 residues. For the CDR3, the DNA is TGTGCCAGCAGGGTCGGGGGAGGCAGGTCCTACAATGAGCAGTTCTTC. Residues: CASRVGGGRSYNEQFF.

The CDR3 DNA sequence: TGTGCCAGTAGTATAGAAGGGACAGGGTGGAGACGTAGCGCAGATACGCAGTATTTT. Protein: CASSIEGTGWRRSADTQYF. The V gene is TRBV19, the J gene TRBJ2-3; 9 nucleotides align to TRBD1. Germline values: CDR1 LNHDA, CDR2 SQIVND (reference sequence). CDR3 size: 19 residues. V lost 0 bases and J lost 4; bases outside the gene matches: 14.